The 19 T cell receptor beta chains reported below all come from one sample, sequenced in a study of vaccination effects on CD4 cells after COVID-19. Antigen-specific CD4+ T cells expanded by the ViraFEST assay with viral peptide pools were then sequenced. Isolating CD4+ T cells followed ten to eleven days of culture. The person acquired a PCR-confirmed SARS-CoV-2 infection between March and December 2020. Here immunoSEQ multiplex PCR was the method, and the copy in TCRdb shows in-frame clones only, minus some. This table has roughly 45,000 clones, more than 60% appearing once. Antigen specificity for these receptors is unknown. The specimen comprised CD4+ T cells from PBMCs cultured with a peptide pool, sampled before COVID-19 vaccination. Every receptor here comes from a human donor who had a prior SARS-CoV-2 infection.

The chain joins TRBV27 to TRBJ1-1, with TRBD1 as a possible D gene (5 bases). The CDR3 length is 13 residues. V gave up 1 base and J gave up 4 bases, with 7 bases separating them. Germline V lookup: CDR1 MNHEY, CDR2 SMNVEV (reference sequence). The CDR3 here is CASSLYRGTEAFF. CDR3 coding DNA: TGTGCCAGCAGTTTATATAGGGGCACTGAAGCTTTCTTT.

This chain uses TRBV14 with TRBJ2-2; no clear D gene. Germline loops: CDR1 SGHDN, CDR2 FVKESK. This CDR3 is 17 amino acids long. Between the trimmed V and J ends, which lost 1 base and 0 bases, there was a span of 12 bases. DNA of the CDR3: TGTGCCAGCAGCCAAGTTGTGCGAAACTCGAACACCGGGGAGCTGTTTTTT. This encodes CASSQVVRNSNTGELFF.

This sequence joins TRBV18 and TRBJ2-3, with a possible D match to TRBD2 (7 bases). Germline CDR1 KGHSH, CDR2 LQKENI. The CDR3 runs to 14 residues. V was clipped by 6 bases and J by 3 bases, with 13 bases between them. The CDR3 protein is CASSEGGLTDTQYF. CDR3 sequence (DNA): TGTGCCAGCTCGGAGGGGGGGCTGACAGATACGCAGTATTTT.

This chain uses TRBV5-4 with TRBJ2-1, with TRBD2 identical over 7 bases. This CDR3 region has 16 residues. Germline V lookup: CDR1 SGHNT, CDR2 YYREEE (reference sequence). V lost 0 bases to trimming and J lost 2 bases; unmatched junction nucleotides: 5. The CDR3 sequence: CASSLGGAGAYNEQFF. The CDR3 DNA sequence: TGTGCCAGCAGCTTGGGTGGTGCGGGAGCCTACAATGAGCAGTTCTTC.

This sequence joins TRBV15 and TRBJ2-7; maybe TRBD1 (5 bases). With 4 bases removed from V and 1 base from J, the gap between germline ends came to 11 bases. The CDR3 has 14 residues. Germline CDR1 LNHNV, CDR2 YYDKDF (reference sequence). In nucleotides, the CDR3 is TGTGCCACCAGCAAAGGGGTAATATCCTACGAGCAGTACTTC. It translates to CATSKGVISYEQYF.

The chain combines TRBV6-5 with TRBJ2-2, with 9 bases identical to TRBD2. CDR3 size: 14 residues. Germline assignment: CDR1 MNHEY and CDR2 SVGAGI. With V trimmed by 8 bases and J by 6 bases, 7 bases remained unmatched. CDR3 protein: CASVMRGGPGELFF. CDR3 sequence (DNA): TGTGCCAGCGTAATGCGGGGGGGCCCCGGGGAGCTGTTTTTT.

The chain employs TRBV4-1 and TRBJ2-5, with 9 bases lining up with TRBD2. V shed 8 bases, J shed 2 bases, and the junction held 15 bases outside the gene matches. Germline lookup yields CDR1 MGHRA and CDR2 YSYEKL. The CDR3 has 17 residues. CDR3 region: CASRPAGGRETQETQYF. The CDR3 nucleotides are TGCGCCAGCCGTCCCGCCGGCGGGAGGGAGACGCAAGAGACCCAGTACTTC.

The gene calls are TRBV6-5 and TRBJ2-3, with D possibly TRBD2 on 7 matching bases. The CDR3 length is 14 residues. V was cut by 8 bases and J by 4 bases, with 16 bases left in between. The germline CDR1 and CDR2 sequences are MNHEY and SVGAGI. CDR3 bases: TGTGCCAGCGCACGAGGGGGGGGCGCAGATACGCAGTATTTT. Translating it yields CASARGGGADTQYF.

The chain links TRBV2 to TRBJ1-5; no firm D call. The CDR3 covers 14 residues. From germline, CDR1 is SNHLY and CDR2 FYNNEI. The V end was cut by 4 bases, the J end by 2 bases, with 9 bases between. The DNA for the CDR3 is TGTGCCAGCAGTGGAGGGTCCGGCAATCAGCCCCAGCATTTT. Its protein product is CASSGGSGNQPQHF.

This sequence joins TRBV19 and TRBJ1-3; D is ambiguous. CDR3 size: 14 residues. In germline, CDR1 is LNHDA, CDR2 SQIVND (reference sequence). The V end lost 1 base, the J end lost 2 bases, and 6 bases lay between the germline ends. CDR3 DNA: TGTGCCAGTAGTATAGCCCCTCCTGGAAACACCATATATTTT. Translated, it gives CASSIAPPGNTIYF.

V and J are TRBV12-5 and TRBJ1-2; D is uncertain. This CDR3 has 12 amino acids. The V end was cut by 4 bases, the J end by 6 bases, with 9 bases between. Germline V gene lookup returns CDR1 LGHNT and CDR2 FRNRAP. The CDR3 reads CASGSRADGYTF. For the CDR3, the DNA is TGTGCTAGTGGTTCGAGGGCCGATGGCTACACCTTC.

The chain couples TRBV5-6 to TRBJ2-5; 11 nucleotides align to TRBD2. CDR3 length equals 13 residues. Germline V lookup: CDR1 SGHDT, CDR2 YYEEEE. Trimming took 7 bases from V and 5 from J; bases not matched to a gene: 4. CDR3 bases: TGTGCCAGCTTACTAGCGGGAGTTGAGACCCAGTACTTC. It codes for CASLLAGVETQYF.

The chain couples TRBV19 to TRBJ2-3; TRBD2 matches at 8 bases. This CDR3 has 15 amino acids. From germline, CDR1 is LNHDA and CDR2 SQIVND (reference sequence). The junction had 4 bases not matched to a gene; V was cut back by 4 bases and J by 1 base. This chain's CDR3 is CASSRAGAGTDTQYF. As DNA, the CDR3 is TGTGCCAGTAGTAGAGCGGGAGCTGGCACAGATACGCAGTATTTT.

This chain joins TRBV27 and TRBJ1-5; 7 bases are shared with TRBD1. Germline CDR1 is MNHEY and CDR2 is SMNVEV (reference sequence). CDR3 length equals 14 residues. The V segment lost 3 bases and the J segment 4 bases; nucleotides outside the gene matches: 3. In nucleotides, the CDR3 is TGTGCCAGCAGTTTTGGGGACAGAAATCAGCCCCAGCATTTT. Its translation: CASSFGDRNQPQHF.

Only a few counts were recorded for this clone. The V call is TRBV6-1, the J call TRBJ2-7; 7 nucleotides match TRBD2. CDR1 MNHNS and CDR2 SASEGT come from the germline V gene. The ends lost 4 bases at V and 5 bases at J; junction bases unmatched: 14. The CDR3 runs 16 residues. The CDR3 is CASSVRGNIGSHEQYF. The CDR3 region has the DNA TGTGCCAGCAGTGTGCGGGGGAACATCGGGTCCCACGAGCAGTACTTC.

This clone is a singleton in its sample. The genes are TRBV18 and TRBJ1-2, with 10 bases that match TRBD1. The germline V gene encodes CDR1 KGHSH and CDR2 LQKENI. V trimming: 5 bases; J trimming: 9 bases; junction bases outside the gene matches: 9. This CDR3 is built from 14 residues. The CDR3 is CASSNRTGGGSYTF. The CDR3 DNA follows: TGTGCCAGCTCAAATCGGACAGGGGGAGGTAGCTACACCTTC.

The V call is TRBV14, the J call TRBJ2-7; D is unresolved. V shed 4 bases and J shed 1 base, with 14 bases lying between them. Looked up from germline, CDR1 is SGHDN and CDR2 is FVKESK. This CDR3 has 15 residues. CDR3 region: CASSPERTFSYEQYF. The CDR3 DNA follows: TGTGCCAGCAGCCCAGAACGGACGTTTTCCTACGAGCAGTACTTC.

The chain links TRBV7-3 to TRBJ2-6; D is uncertain. Between the trimmed V and J ends, which lost 1 base and 1 base, there was a span of 2 bases. The CDR3 runs 14 residues. Germline V gene data show CDR1 as SGHTA and CDR2 as FQGTGA. CDR3: CASSLSSGANVLTF. CDR3 DNA sequence: TGTGCCAGCAGCTTAAGTTCTGGGGCCAACGTCCTGACTTTC.

The V and J genes are TRBV12-2 and TRBJ2-7; TRBD1 is the table's D call and was not checked against the DNA. TRBV12-2 counts as a pseudogene. The CDR3 loop spans 17 amino acids. The CDR3 here is CASRLVPPRERSYEQYF. CDR3 nucleotides: TGTGCAAGTCGCTTAGTTCCCCCCAGGGAACGCTCCTACGAGCAGTACTTC.